This T cell receptor (beta chain) was identified in a study of Graves' ophthalmopathy and Graves' hyperthyroidism. As the template, RNA transcripts were used to amplify TCR beta CDR3 regions. RT-PCR was first run with HTBI primers, then multiplex PCR in a second round. TCRdb re-analysed the multiplex PCR reads in MiXCR, keeping a single row per CDR3 protein. The data contain fewer than 650,000 distinct CDR3 sequences, 20% to 25% of them singletons. The CDR3 runs to 12 residues. Germline CDR1 reads MDHEN; CDR2 reads SYDVKM. The junction had 3 bases not matched to a gene; V was cut back by 9 bases and J by 4 bases.

The TCR comes from a woman between 18 and 29 years old with stable Graves' hyperthyroidism. Some clones in this sample may be carry-over from other donors' samples. Material: peripheral blood. The rearrangement uses TRBV28 and TRBJ1-2; 9 nucleotides agree with TRBD1. CDR3 amino acids: CARGQGGYGYTF. DNA of the CDR3: TGTGCCAGGGGACAGGGTGGCTATGGCTACACCTTC.